The source of this T cell receptor beta chain is a study of blood T cell repertoires in COVID-19. At the level of the study: Acute-phase and convalescent COVID-19 samples originated in the United States, Italy and Spain. The analysed material was cDNA or gDNA that came from T cells, B-cell-depleted T cells, or PBMCs.

This CDR3 comprises 17 residues. V shed 2 bases and J 0 bases; nucleotides not matched to a gene: 9. Germline values: CDR1 SGHTA, CDR2 FQGTGA. As handled by the study authors: The assay estimated nucleated cells by amplifying reference gene primers. Generated by immunoSEQ multiplex PCR, the TCRdb table keeps only in-frame clones and is missing some. V and J calls and clone size come straight from that table; D and trimming were deduced from the DNA. Of roughly 300,000 clones in the sample, 65% to 90% were seen once. The chain links TRBV7-3 to TRBJ1-1, with TRBD1 matching over 7 bases. The sample was peripheral blood. This receptor was obtained from a human donor in a cohort sampled during active COVID-19. The CDR3 spells CASSLDFGQAMNTEAFF. The CDR3 DNA reads as TGTGCCAGCAGCTTAGACTTTGGACAGGCGATGAACACTGAAGCTTTCTTT.